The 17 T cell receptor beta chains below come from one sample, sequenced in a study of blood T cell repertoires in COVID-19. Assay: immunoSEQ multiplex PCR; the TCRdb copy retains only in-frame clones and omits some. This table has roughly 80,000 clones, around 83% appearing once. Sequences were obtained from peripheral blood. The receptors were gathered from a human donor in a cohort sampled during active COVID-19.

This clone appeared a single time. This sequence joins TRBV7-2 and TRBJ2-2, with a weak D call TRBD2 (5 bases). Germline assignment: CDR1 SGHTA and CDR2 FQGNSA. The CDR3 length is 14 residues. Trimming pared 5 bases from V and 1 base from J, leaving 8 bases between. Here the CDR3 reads CASSLGRNTGELFF. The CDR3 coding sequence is TGTGCCAGCAGCCTGGGGAGGAACACCGGGGAGCTGTTTTTT.

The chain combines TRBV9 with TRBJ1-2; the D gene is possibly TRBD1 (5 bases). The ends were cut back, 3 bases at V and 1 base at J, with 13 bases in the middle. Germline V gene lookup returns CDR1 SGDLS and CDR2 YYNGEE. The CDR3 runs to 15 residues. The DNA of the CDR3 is TGTGCCAGCAGCGGACAGTTCCCCTTTAACTATGGCTACACCTTC. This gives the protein CASSGQFPFNYGYTF.

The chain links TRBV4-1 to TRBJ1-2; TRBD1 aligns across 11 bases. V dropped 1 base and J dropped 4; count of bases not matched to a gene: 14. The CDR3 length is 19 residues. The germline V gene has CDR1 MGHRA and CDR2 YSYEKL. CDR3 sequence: CASSQGAWTGGIRGYGYTF. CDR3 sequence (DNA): TGCGCCAGCAGCCAAGGGGCGTGGACAGGGGGCATAAGGGGCTATGGCTACACCTTC.

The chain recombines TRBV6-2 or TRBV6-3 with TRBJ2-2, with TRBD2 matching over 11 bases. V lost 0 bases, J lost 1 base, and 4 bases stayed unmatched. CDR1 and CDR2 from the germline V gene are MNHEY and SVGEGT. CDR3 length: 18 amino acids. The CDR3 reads CASSYSISGGVNTGELFF. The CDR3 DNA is TGTGCCAGCAGTTACTCGATTAGCGGGGGGGTGAACACCGGGGAGCTGTTTTTT.

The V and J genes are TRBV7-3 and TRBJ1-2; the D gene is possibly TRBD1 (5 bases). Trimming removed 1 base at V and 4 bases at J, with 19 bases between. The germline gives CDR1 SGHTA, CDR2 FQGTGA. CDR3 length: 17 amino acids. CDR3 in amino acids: CASSLIGQPRISYGYTF. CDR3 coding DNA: TGTGCCAGCAGCTTAATAGGACAACCCCGGATCTCCTATGGCTACACCTTC.

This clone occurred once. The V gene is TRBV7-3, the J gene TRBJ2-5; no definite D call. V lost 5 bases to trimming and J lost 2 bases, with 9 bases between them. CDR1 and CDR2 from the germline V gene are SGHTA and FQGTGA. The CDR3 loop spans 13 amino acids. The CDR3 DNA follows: TGTGCCAGCAGCCCCCCAGGTCAAGAGACCCAGTACTTC. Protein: CASSPPGQETQYF.

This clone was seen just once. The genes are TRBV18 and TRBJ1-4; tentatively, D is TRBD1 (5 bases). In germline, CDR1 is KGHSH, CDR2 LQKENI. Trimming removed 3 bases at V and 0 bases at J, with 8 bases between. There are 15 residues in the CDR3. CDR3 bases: TGTGCCAGCTCACCGCAGGGTTCAACTAATGAAAAACTGTTTTTT. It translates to CASSPQGSTNEKLFF. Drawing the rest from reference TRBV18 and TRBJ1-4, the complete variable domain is NAGVMQNPRHLVRRRGQEARLRCSPMKGHSHVYWYRQLPEEGLKFMVYLQKENIIDESGMPKERFSAEFPKEGPSILRIQQVVRGDSAAYFCASSPQGSTNEKLFFGSGTQLSVL.

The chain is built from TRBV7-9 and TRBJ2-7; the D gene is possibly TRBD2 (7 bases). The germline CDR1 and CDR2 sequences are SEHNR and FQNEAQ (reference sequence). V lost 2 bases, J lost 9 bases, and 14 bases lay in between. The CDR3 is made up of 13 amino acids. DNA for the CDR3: TGTGCCAGCAGCTTAAGTGGGGGGGCCAGGCAGTACTTC. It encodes CASSLSGGARQYF.

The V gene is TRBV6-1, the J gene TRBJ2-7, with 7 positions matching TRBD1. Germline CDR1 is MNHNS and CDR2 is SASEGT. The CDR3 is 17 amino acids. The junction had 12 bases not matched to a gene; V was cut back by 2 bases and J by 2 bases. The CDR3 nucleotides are TGTGCCAGCAGTGAAAGGGGCCGGGACAGCCACACCTACGAGCAGTACTTC. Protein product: CASSERGRDSHTYEQYF.

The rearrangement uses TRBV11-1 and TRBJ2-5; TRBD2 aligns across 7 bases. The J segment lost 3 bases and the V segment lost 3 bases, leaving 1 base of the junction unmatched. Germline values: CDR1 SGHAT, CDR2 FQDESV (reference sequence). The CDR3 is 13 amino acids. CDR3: CASSFAGEETQYF. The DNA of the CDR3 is TGTGCCAGCAGCTTTGCGGGGGAAGAGACCCAGTACTTC.

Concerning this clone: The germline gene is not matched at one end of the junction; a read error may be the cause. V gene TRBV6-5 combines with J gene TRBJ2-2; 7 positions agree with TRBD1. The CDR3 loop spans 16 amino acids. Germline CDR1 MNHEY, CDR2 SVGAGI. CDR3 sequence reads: CASSYSDRVNSGELFF. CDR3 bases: TGTGCCAGCAGTTACTCCGACAGGGTTAACAGCGGGGAGCTGTTTTTT.

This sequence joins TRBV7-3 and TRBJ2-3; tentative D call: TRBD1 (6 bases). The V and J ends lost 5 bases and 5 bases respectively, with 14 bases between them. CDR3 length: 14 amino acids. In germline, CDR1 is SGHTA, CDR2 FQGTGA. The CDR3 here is CASSVRGAGDTQYF. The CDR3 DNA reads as TGTGCCAGCAGCGTCAGGGGCGCCGGAGATACGCAGTATTTT.

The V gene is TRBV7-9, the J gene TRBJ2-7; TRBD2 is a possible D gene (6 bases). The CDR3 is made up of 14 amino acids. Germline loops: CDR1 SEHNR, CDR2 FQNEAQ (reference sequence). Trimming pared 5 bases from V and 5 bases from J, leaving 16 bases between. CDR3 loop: CASSQIGTWDEQYF. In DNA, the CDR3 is TGTGCCAGCAGCCAAATCGGGACTTGGGACGAGCAGTACTTC.

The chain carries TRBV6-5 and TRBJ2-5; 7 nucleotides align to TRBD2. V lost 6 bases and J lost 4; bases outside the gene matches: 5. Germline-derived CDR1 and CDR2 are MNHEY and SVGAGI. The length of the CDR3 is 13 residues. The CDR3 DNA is TGTGCCAGCAGCTGGGGGGGATTAGAGACCCAGTACTTC. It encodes CASSWGGLETQYF.

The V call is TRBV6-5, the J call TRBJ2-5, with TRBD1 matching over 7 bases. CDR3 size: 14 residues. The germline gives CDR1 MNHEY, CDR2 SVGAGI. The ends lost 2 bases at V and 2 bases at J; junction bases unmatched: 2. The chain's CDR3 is CASSYGTVQETQYF. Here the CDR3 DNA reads TGTGCCAGCAGTTACGGGACAGTACAAGAGACCCAGTACTTC.

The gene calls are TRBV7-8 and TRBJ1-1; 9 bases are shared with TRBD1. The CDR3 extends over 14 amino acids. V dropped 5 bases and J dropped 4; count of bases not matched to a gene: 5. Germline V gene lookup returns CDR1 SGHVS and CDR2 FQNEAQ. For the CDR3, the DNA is TGTGCCAGCAGCGTGGACAGGGGTGGCACTGAAGCTTTCTTT. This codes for CASSVDRGGTEAFF.

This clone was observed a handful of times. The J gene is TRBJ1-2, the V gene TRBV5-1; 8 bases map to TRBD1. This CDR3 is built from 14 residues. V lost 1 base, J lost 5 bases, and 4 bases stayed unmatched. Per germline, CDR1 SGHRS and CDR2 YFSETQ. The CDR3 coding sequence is TGCGCCAGCAGCTTGTTGGGACAGGCGTATGGCTACACCTTC. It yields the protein CASSLLGQAYGYTF.